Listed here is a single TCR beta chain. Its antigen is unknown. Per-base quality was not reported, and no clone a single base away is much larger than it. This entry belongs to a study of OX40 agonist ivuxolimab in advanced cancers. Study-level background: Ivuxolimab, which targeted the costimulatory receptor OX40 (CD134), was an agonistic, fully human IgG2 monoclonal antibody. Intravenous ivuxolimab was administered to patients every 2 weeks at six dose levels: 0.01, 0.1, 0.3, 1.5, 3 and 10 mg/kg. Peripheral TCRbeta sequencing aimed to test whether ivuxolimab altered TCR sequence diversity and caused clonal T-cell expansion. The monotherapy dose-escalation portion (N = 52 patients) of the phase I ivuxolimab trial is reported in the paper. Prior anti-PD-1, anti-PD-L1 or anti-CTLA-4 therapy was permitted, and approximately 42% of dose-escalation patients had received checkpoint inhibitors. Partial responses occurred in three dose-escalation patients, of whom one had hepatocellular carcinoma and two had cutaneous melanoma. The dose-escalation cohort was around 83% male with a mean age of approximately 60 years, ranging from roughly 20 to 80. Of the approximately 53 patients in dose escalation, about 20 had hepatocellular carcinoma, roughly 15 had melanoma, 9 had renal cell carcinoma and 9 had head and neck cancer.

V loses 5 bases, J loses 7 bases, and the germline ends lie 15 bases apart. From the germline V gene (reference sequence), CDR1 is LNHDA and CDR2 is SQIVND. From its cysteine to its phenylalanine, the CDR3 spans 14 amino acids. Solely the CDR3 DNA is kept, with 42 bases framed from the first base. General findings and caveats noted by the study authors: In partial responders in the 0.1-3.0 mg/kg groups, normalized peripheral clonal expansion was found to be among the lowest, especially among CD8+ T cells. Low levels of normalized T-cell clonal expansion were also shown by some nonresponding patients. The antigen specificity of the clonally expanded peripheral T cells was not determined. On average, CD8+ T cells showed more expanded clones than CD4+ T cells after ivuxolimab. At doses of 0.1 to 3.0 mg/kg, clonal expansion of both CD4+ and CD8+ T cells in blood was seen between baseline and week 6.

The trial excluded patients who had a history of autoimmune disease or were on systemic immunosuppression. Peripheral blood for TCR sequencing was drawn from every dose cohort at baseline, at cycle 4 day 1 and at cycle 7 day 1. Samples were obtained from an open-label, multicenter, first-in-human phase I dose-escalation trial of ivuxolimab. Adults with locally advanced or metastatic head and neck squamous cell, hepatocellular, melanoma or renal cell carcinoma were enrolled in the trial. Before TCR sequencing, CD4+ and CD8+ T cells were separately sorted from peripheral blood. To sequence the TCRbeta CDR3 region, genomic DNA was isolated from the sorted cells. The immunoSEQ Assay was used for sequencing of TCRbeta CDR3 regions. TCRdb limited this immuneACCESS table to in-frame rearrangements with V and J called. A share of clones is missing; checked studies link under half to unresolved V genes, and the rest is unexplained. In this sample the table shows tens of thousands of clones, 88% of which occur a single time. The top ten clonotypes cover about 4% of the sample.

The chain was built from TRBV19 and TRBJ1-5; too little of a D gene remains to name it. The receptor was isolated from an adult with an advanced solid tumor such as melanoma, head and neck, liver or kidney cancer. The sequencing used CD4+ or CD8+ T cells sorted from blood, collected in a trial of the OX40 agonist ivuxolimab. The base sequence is TGTGCCAGTAGTCTGATGTTGGGCACCCAGCCCCAGCATTTT. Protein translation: CASSLMLGTQPQHF.